One sample yielded the 3 T cell receptor beta chains listed below, sequenced in a study of cytomegalovirus exposure and HLA in healthy donors. 13 Jbeta primers and 60 Vbeta primers were used for the PCR. The assay was immunoSEQ multiplex PCR, and TCRdb's table has in-frame clones only and misses some. The repertoire holds approximately 90,000 clones, with approximately 63% as singletons. Sequencing was carried out using PBMCs. These receptors all stem from a woman aged 30 to 39 in good health and CMV-seronegative.

The chain carries TRBV6-5 and TRBJ1-3; the match to TRBD1 covers 8 bases. With V trimmed by 6 bases and J by 4 bases, 2 bases remained unmatched. The CDR3 has 13 residues. The germline V gene encodes CDR1 MNHEY and CDR2 SVGAGI. In nucleotides, the CDR3 is TGTGCCAGCAGCAGGGGGCGAGGAAACACCATATATTTT. The encoded protein is CASSRGRGNTIYF.

This clone was recorded a few times. This chain connects TRBV7-2 to TRBJ1-4, with D maybe TRBD1 (6 bases). V lost 5 bases to trimming and J lost 1 base, with 17 bases between them. The CDR3 loop spans 17 amino acids. The germline V gene encodes CDR1 SGHTA and CDR2 FQGNSA. CDR3 sequence reads: CASSPRSLRGTNEKLFF. DNA for the CDR3: TGTGCCAGCAGCCCTAGGTCCCTCAGGGGAACTAATGAAAAACTGTTTTTT.

This clone was counted only a few times. The chain combines TRBV28 with TRBJ2-7, with TRBD2 as a possible D gene (5 bases). The CDR3 consists of 16 residues. Germline V gene lookup returns CDR1 MDHEN and CDR2 SYDVKM. Trimming took 6 bases from V and 2 from J, leaving 20 bases between them. The CDR3 region has the DNA TGTGCCAGCAGCTCGAGAGGGAGCCCAGGTCCCTACGAGCAGTACTTC. Residues: CASSSRGSPGPYEQYF.